Listed here are 10 T cell receptor beta chains from one sample, sequenced in a study of cytomegalovirus exposure and HLA in healthy donors. Both 60 Vbeta primers and 13 Jbeta primers went into the PCR. Using immunoSEQ multiplex PCR, the repertoire was profiled, and TCRdb retains in-frame clones only, with some absent. Of 150,000 to 160,000 clones listed, roughly 83% were seen once; the top ten hold approximately 8%. Material for sequencing was PBMCs. These receptors all come from a man younger than 40 in good health and CMV-seropositive.

The V gene is TRBV6-5, the J gene TRBJ1-1, with D tentatively TRBD1 (5 bases). The CDR3 extends over 14 amino acids. Germline CDR1 MNHEY, CDR2 SVGAGI. Trimming pared 5 bases from V and 7 bases from J, leaving 17 bases between. DNA of the CDR3: TGTGCCAGCAGTGTCCGGAGTTTGGGGCTTGAAGCTTTCTTT. It specifies CASSVRSLGLEAFF.

V usage is TRBV7-6 and J usage is TRBJ2-5; 12 bases agree with TRBD2. Trimming at V came to 5 bases and at J to 6 bases, leaving 7 bases not matched to a gene. This CDR3 is built from 15 residues. CDR1 and CDR2 (germline): SGHVS, FNYEAQ. The DNA for the CDR3 is TGTGCCAGCAGCCTCCAGACTAGCGGGGGACAGACCCAGTACTTC. Translated: CASSLQTSGGQTQYF.

This chain joins TRBV7-8 and TRBJ2-5; 8 nucleotides match TRBD1. This CDR3 is built from 14 residues. The germline V gene encodes CDR1 SGHVS and CDR2 FQNEAQ. J gave up 1 base and V 6 bases, and 4 bases lay outside the gene matches. CDR3 region: CASRPGTGQETQYF. CDR3 nucleotides: TGTGCCAGCAGGCCTGGGACAGGCCAAGAGACCCAGTACTTC.

This clone appeared a few times. The V gene is TRBV2, the J gene TRBJ1-6, with a tentative D call TRBD1 (5 bases). This CDR3 has 16 residues. CDR1 and CDR2 from the germline V gene are SNHLY and FYNNEI. The V and J ends lost 4 bases and 6 bases respectively, with 16 bases between them. The CDR3, as DNA: TGTGCCAGCAGTGTGCAGGGAGGGTTGGGTAATTCACCCCTCCACTTT. It encodes CASSVQGGLGNSPLHF.

The rearrangement uses TRBV5-6 and TRBJ2-3, with TRBD2 matching over 8 bases. Looked up from germline, CDR1 is SGHDT and CDR2 is YYEEEE. V was pared by 2 bases and J by 0 bases, with 2 bases of the junction left unmatched. There are 15 residues in the CDR3. DNA for the CDR3: TGTGCCAGCAGCTTTAGCGGGATCAGCACAGATACGCAGTATTTT. Its translation: CASSFSGISTDTQYF.

CDR3: CATSSRTGVINNEQFF. In nucleotides, the CDR3 is TGTGCCACCAGCAGCCGTACGGGAGTGATAAACAATGAGCAGTTCTTC. The V and J genes are TRBV15 and TRBJ2-1; maybe TRBD2 (6 bases). Germline-derived CDR1 and CDR2 are LNHNV and YYDKDF (reference sequence). The CDR3 totals 16 residues. Trimming removed 3 bases from V and 5 bases from J, with 17 bases in between.

As regards this clone: One end of the junction varies from germline; a read error may be responsible. The V gene is TRBV19, the J gene TRBJ2-5; TRBD1 matches at 12 bases. CDR3 length: 16 residues. Germline-derived CDR1 and CDR2 are LNHDA and SQIVND (reference sequence). In nucleotides, the CDR3 is TGTGCCAGCAGTATCCGCCGGGACAGGGGGCGAGAGACCCAGTACTTC. Encoded protein: CASSIRRDRGRETQYF. Using reference TRBV19 and TRBJ2-5 for the parts outside the CDR3, the full variable domain is DGGITQSPKYLFRKEGQNVTLSCEQNLNHDAMYWYRQDPGQGLRLIYYSQIVNDFQKGDIAEGYSVSREKKESFPLTVTSAQKNPTAFYLCASSIRRDRGRETQYFGPGTRLLVL.

The DNA for the CDR3 is TGTGCCAGCAGCTCCCGGGGAGGCCAAGAGACCCAGTACTTC. Its translation: CASSSRGGQETQYF. This chain connects TRBV9 to TRBJ2-5; possibly TRBD2 for D (6 bases). CDR1 is SGDLS, CDR2 YYNGEE, per germline. V was cut by 4 bases and J by 1 base, with 11 bases left in between. The CDR3 covers 14 residues. Filled out from reference TRBV9 and TRBJ2-5, the complete variable domain reads DSGVTQTPKHLITATGQRVTLRCSPRSGDLSVYWYQQSLDQGLQFLIQYYNGEERAKGNILERFSAQQFPDLHSELNLSSLELGDSALYFCASSSRGGQETQYFGPGTRLLVL.

DNA of the CDR3: TGTGCCAGCAGCTCCACGGGTCGGAGCGGAAACACCATATATTTT. Amino acid sequence: CASSSTGRSGNTIYF. This rearrangement joins TRBV5-5 to TRBJ1-3; no clear D. CDR3 size: 15 residues. CDR1 and CDR2 from the germline V gene are SGHKS and YYEKEE (reference sequence). The V end lost 3 bases, the J end lost 4 bases, and 14 bases lay between the germline ends. Variable domain in full (rest from reference TRBV5-5 and TRBJ1-3): DAGVTQSPTHLIKTRGQQVTLRCSPISGHKSVSWYQQVLGQGPQFIFQYYEKEERGRGNFPDRFSARQFPNYSSELNVNALLLGDSALYLCASSSTGRSGNTIYFGEGSWLTVV.

The chain couples TRBV5-6 to TRBJ2-1; tentative D call: TRBD2 (6 bases). Trimming took 3 bases from V and 7 from J, leaving 14 bases between them. The CDR3 runs 14 residues. CDR1 SGHDT and CDR2 YYEEEE come from the germline V gene. The CDR3 bases are TGTGCCAGCAGCTCTCGGGGGACCGGGAATGAGCAGTTCTTC. Protein: CASSSRGTGNEQFF.